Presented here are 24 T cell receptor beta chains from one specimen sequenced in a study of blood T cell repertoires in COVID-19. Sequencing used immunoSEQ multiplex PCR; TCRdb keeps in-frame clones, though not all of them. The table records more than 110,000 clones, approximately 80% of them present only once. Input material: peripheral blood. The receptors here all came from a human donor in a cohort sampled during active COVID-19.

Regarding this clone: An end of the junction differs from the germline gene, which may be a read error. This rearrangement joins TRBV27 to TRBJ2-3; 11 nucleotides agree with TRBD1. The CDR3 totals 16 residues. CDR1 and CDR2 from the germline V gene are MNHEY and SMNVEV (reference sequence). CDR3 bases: TGTGCCAGCACTTTACTCGGGACAGGGGGGATAGATACGCAGTATTTT. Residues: CASTLLGTGGIDTQYF.

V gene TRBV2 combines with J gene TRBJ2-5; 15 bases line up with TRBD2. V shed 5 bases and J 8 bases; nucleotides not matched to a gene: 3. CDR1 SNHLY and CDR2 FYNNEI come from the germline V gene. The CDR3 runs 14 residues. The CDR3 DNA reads TGTGCCAGCAGTCGGACTAGCGGGGGGGGAACCCAGTACTTC. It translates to CASSRTSGGGTQYF.

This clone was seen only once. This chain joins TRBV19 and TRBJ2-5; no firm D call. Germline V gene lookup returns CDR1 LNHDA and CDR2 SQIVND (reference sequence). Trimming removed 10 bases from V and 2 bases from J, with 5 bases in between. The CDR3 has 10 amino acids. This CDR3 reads CATRQETQYF. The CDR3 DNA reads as TGTGCCACCCGTCAAGAGACCCAGTACTTC.

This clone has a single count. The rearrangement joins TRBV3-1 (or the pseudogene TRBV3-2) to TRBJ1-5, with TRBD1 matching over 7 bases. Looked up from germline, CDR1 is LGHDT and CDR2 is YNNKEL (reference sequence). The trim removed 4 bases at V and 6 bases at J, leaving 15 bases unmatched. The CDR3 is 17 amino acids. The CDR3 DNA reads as TGTGCCAGCAGCCTCGCCGGGAGGGGGCGCTTGGGTCAGCCCCAGCATTTT. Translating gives CASSLAGRGRLGQPQHF.

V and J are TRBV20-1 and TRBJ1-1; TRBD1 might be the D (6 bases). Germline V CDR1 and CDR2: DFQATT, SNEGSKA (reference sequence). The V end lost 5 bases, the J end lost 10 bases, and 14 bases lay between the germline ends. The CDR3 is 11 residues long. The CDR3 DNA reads TGCAGTGCTGCTCAGGGGCCGGGAGCTTTCTTT. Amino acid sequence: CSAAQGPGAFF.

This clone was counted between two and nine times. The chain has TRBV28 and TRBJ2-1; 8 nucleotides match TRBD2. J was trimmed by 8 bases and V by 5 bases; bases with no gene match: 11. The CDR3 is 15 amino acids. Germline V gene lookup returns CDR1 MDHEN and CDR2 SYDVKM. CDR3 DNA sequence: TGTGCCAGCAGTCCCTCAGGCGGGGGGTCTTATGAGCAGTTCTTC. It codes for CASSPSGGGSYEQFF.

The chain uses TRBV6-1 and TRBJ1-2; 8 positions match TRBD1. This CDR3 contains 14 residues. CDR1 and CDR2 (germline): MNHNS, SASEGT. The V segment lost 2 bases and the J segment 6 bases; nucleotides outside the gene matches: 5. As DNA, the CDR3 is TGTGCCAGCAGTGAACAGGGGGCGCAGAATGGCTACACCTTC. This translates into CASSEQGAQNGYTF.

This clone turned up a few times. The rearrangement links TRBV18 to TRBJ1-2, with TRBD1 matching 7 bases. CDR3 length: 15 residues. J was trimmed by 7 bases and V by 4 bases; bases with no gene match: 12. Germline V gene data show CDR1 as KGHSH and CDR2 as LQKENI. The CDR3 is CASSQKTGIERGYTF. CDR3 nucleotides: TGTGCCAGCTCACAGAAGACAGGGATTGAGCGTGGCTACACCTTC.

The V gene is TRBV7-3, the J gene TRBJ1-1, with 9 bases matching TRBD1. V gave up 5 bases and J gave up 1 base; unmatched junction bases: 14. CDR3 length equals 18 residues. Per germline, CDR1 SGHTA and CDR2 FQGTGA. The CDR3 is CASSQRQGGPYANTEAFF. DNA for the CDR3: TGTGCCAGCAGCCAACGACAGGGGGGTCCGTACGCGAACACTGAAGCTTTCTTT.

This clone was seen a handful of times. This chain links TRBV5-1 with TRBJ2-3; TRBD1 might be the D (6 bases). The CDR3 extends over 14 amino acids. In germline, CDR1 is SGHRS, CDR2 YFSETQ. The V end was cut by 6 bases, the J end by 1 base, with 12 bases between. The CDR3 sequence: CASNSGQRTDTQYF. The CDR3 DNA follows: TGCGCCAGCAATTCGGGACAACGCACAGATACGCAGTATTTT.

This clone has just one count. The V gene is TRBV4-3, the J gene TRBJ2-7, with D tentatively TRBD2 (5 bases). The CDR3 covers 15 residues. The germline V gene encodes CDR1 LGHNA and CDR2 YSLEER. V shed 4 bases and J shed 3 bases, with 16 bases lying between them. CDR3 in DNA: TGCGCCAGCAGCCCAAGTTTGACTCGGGGCTACGAGCAGTACTTC. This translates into CASSPSLTRGYEQYF.

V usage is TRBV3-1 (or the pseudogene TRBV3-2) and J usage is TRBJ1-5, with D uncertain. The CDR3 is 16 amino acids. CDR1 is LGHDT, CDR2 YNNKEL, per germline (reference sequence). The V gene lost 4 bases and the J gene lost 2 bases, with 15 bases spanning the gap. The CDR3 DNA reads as TGTGCCAGCAGCCGGTATCCCACGAGTGGCAATCAGCCCCAGCATTTT. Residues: CASSRYPTSGNQPQHF.

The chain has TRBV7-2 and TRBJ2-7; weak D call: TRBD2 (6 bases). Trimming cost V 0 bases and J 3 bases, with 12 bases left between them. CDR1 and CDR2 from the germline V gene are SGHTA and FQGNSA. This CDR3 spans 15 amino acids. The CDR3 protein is CASSLATSSRYEQYF. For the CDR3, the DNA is TGTGCCAGCAGCTTAGCGACTAGTAGCCGCTACGAGCAGTACTTC.

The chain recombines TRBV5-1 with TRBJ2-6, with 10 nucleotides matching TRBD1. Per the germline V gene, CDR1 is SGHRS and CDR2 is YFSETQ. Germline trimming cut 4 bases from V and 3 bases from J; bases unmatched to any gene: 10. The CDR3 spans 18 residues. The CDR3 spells CASSASTGGANGANVLTF. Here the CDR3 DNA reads TGCGCCAGCAGCGCATCGACAGGGGGCGCAAATGGGGCCAACGTCCTGACTTTC.

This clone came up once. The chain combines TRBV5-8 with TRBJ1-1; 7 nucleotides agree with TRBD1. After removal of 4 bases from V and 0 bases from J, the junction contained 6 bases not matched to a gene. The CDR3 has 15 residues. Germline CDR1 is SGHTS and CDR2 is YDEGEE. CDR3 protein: CASSASGTVNTEAFF. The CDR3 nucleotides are TGTGCCAGCAGCGCCTCGGGGACAGTGAACACTGAAGCTTTCTTT.

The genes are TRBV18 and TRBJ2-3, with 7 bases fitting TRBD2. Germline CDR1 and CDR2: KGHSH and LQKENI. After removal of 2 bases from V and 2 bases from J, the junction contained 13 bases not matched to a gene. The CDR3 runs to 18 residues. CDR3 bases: TGTGCCAGCTCACCAAAAGCTCGGCTAGCGGTCGACACAGATACGCAGTATTTT. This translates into CASSPKARLAVDTDTQYF.

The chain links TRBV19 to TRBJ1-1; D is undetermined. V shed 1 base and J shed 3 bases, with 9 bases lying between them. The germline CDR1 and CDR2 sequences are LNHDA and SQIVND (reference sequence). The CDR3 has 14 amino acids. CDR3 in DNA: TGTGCCAGTAGTATAGGGCTGGAGGACACTGAAGCTTTCTTT. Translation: CASSIGLEDTEAFF.

CDR3 region: CASSRPSSGELFF. The CDR3 DNA sequence: TGTGCCAGCAGCCGGCCTAGTAGCGGGGAGCTGTTTTTT. This sequence joins TRBV7-2 and TRBJ2-2, with unresolved D. V was trimmed by 5 bases and J by 7 bases, leaving 11 bases between them. Per the germline V gene, CDR1 is SGHTA and CDR2 is FQGNSA. The CDR3 consists of 13 residues.

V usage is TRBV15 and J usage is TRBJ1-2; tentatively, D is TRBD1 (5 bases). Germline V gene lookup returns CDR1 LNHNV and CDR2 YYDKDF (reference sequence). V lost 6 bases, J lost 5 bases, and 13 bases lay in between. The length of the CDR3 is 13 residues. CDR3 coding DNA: TGTGCCACCAGTACGGACAAGGCTTATGGCTACACCTTC. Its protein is CATSTDKAYGYTF.

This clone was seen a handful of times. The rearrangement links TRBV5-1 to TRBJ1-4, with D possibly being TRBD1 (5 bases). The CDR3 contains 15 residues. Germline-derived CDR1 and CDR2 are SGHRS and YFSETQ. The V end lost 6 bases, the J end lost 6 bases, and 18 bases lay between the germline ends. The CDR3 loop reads CASTHGRGRDEKLFF. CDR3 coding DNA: TGCGCCAGCACCCATGGAAGGGGTCGCGATGAAAAACTGTTTTTT.

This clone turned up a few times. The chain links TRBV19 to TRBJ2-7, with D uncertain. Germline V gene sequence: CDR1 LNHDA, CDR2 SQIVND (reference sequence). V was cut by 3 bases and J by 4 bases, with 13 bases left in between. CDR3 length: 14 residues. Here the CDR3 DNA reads TGTGCCAGTAGTATGAGGCCAGACCGTTACGAGCAGTACTTC. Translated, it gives CASSMRPDRYEQYF.

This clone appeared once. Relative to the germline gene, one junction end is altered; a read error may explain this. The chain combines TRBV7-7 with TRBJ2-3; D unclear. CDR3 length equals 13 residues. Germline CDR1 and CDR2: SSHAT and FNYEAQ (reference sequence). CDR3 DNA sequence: TGTGCTAGCAGCCAGTATATCACAGATACGCAGTATTTT. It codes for CASSQYITDTQYF.

This chain's CDR3 is CASSLYLGQEGGYTF. Written as DNA, the CDR3 is TGTGCCAGCAGCTTATACCTCGGACAGGAGGGTGGCTACACCTTC. The chain has TRBV7-9 and TRBJ1-2, with 7 nucleotides matching TRBD1. V gave up 2 bases and J gave up 7 bases; unmatched junction bases: 10. Per the germline V gene, CDR1 is SEHNR and CDR2 is FQNEAQ (reference sequence). The CDR3 contains 15 residues.

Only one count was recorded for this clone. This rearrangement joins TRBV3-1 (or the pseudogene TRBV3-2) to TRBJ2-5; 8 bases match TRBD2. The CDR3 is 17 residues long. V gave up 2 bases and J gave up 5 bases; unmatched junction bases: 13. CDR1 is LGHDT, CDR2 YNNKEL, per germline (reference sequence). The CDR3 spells CASSQPSGLAGQETQYF. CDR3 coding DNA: TGTGCCAGCAGCCAACCCTCGGGGCTAGCGGGCCAGGAGACCCAGTACTTC.